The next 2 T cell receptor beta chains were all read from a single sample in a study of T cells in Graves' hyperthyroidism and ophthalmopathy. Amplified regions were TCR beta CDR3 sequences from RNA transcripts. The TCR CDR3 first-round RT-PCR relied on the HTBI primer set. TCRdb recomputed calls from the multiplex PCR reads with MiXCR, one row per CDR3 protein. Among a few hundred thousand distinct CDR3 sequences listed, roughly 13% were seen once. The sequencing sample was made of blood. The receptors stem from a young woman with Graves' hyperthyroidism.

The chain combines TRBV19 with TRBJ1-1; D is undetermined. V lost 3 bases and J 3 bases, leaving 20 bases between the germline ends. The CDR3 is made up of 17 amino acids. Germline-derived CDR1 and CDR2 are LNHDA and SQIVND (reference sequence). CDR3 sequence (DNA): TGTGCCAGTAGTATTAGAGGGTTAAGTTTCGGGGACACTGAAGCTTTCTTT. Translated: CASSIRGLSFGDTEAFF.

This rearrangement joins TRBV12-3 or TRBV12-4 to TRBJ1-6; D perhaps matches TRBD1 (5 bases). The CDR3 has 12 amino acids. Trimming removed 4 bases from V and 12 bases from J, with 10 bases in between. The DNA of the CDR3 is TGTGCCAGCAGTTGGGGGGAAGGACCCCTCCACTTT. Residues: CASSWGEGPLHF.